This T cell receptor (beta chain) was sequenced during a study of blood T cell repertoires in COVID-19. At the level of the study: Some COVID-19 samples were acute and others convalescent; all came from the United States, Italy and Spain. T cells, B-cell-depleted T cells, or PBMCs provided the cDNA or gDNA that served as material.

This CDR3 spans 15 amino acids. The V end lost 1 base, the J end lost 4 bases, and 13 bases lay between the germline ends. Germline V gene data show CDR1 as KGHSH and CDR2 as LQKENI. Assay: immunoSEQ multiplex PCR; the TCRdb copy retains only in-frame clones and omits some. This sample has about 210,000 clones, with 70% to 85% found just once. This chain connects TRBV18 to TRBJ1-1, with a tentative D call TRBD1 (5 bases). The source is a man in his forties who had recovered from COVID-19. Sequencing input: peripheral blood. The CDR3 reads CASSPRGGRGTEAFF. In nucleotides, the CDR3 is TGTGCCAGCTCACCACGGGGGGGTAGAGGCACTGAAGCTTTCTTT.